These T cell receptor beta chains were read from a single sample in a study of cytomegalovirus exposure and HLA in healthy donors. The method was immunoSEQ multiplex PCR; TCRdb's version includes in-frame clones alone and lacks a portion of them. This sample has 100,000 to 120,000 clones; approximately 90% occur once, and the top ten carry about 2%. Sequencing used PBMCs. The receptors here all came from a woman between 18 and 29 years old in good health and CMV-seronegative. CDR3s include the opening cysteine and the closing phenylalanine or tryptophan. The D gene is left open where the match is weak. The size field is filled for only some rows; it gives once, few, many or a size class.

D gene: -
J gene: TRBJ1-2
V gene: TRBV5-6
clone size: -
CDR3 DNA: TGTGCCAGCAGCTCCAGGGTGACCTATGGCTACACCTTC
CDR3 protein: CASSSRVTYGYTF

D gene: TRBD1
J gene: TRBJ2-1
V gene: TRBV5-6
clone size: -
CDR3 DNA: TGTGCCAGCAGCCCCACAGGGGGCCTGCTCCATGAGCAGTTCTTC
CDR3 protein: CASSPTGGLLHEQFF

D gene: -
J gene: TRBJ2-7
V gene: TRBV9
clone size: -
CDR3 DNA: TGTGCCAGCAGCTCCGGACTGAGCTCCTACGAGCAGTACTTC
CDR3 protein: CASSSGLSSYEQYF

D gene: TRBD1
J gene: TRBJ2-7
V gene: TRBV2
clone size: few
CDR3 DNA: TGTGCCAGCAGCGGGACAGGGACCTACGAGCAGTACTTC
CDR3 protein: CASSGTGTYEQYF

D gene: -
J gene: TRBJ1-5
V gene: TRBV15
clone size: -
CDR3 DNA: TGTGCCACCAGCAGAGATAAGGGACACTTGAATCCCCAGCATTTT
CDR3 protein: CATSRDKGHLNPQHF

D gene: TRBD1
J gene: TRBJ1-2
V gene: TRBV9
clone size: -
CDR3 DNA: TGTGCCAGCAGCGCAAATGGACAGGGTGTTGGGGGCTACACCTTC
CDR3 protein: CASSANGQGVGGYTF

D gene: TRBD1
J gene: TRBJ1-5
V gene: TRBV10-3
clone size: -
CDR3 DNA: TGTGCCATCAAAGGGGACAGGGTGGGACAGCCCCAGCATTTT
CDR3 protein: CAIKGDRVGQPQHF

D gene: -
J gene: TRBJ1-2
V gene: TRBV2
clone size: -
CDR3 DNA: TGTGCCAGCAGAGCCGGGACACCGGGCTACACCTTC
CDR3 protein: CASRAGTPGYTF

D gene: TRBD2
J gene: TRBJ2-1
V gene: TRBV5-4
clone size: -
CDR3 DNA: TGTGCCAGCAGCTTGGAGCTAGCGGGAGCTGAGCAGTTCTTC
CDR3 protein: CASSLELAGAEQFF

D gene: TRBD1
J gene: TRBJ2-4
V gene: TRBV7-3
clone size: -
CDR3 DNA: TGTGCCAGCAGCTTAAGGGGGCAGGGGGCAGGATATGATGCCAAAAACATTCAGTACTTC
CDR3 protein: CASSLRGQGAGYDAKNIQYF

D gene: TRBD2
J gene: TRBJ2-3
V gene: TRBV5-1
clone size: -
CDR3 DNA: TGCGCCAGCAGCTGGGCGGGAGGGCCGGGAGATACGCAGTATTTT
CDR3 protein: CASSWAGGPGDTQYF

D gene: TRBD2
J gene: TRBJ2-7
V gene: TRBV4-3
clone size: -
CDR3 DNA: TGCGCCAGCAGCCACCGCCCGCTGCTAGCGGGAGCCAGCGAGCAGTACTTC
CDR3 protein: CASSHRPLLAGASEQYF

D gene: TRBD1
J gene: TRBJ2-7
V gene: TRBV4-3
clone size: -
CDR3 DNA: TGCGCCAGCAGCCCCCGACAGGGTTCCTACGAGCAGTACTTC
CDR3 protein: CASSPRQGSYEQYF

D gene: -
J gene: TRBJ1-4
V gene: TRBV7-9
clone size: -
CDR3 DNA: TGTGCCAGCAGTCCAAATGAAAAACTGTTTTTT
CDR3 protein: CASSPNEKLFF

D gene: -
J gene: TRBJ1-2
V gene: TRBV4-1
clone size: -
CDR3 DNA: TGCGCCAGCAGCCAAGAGGAGGGCCTTTTCTATGGCTACACCTTC
CDR3 protein: CASSQEEGLFYGYTF

D gene: -
J gene: TRBJ1-4
V gene: TRBV18
clone size: -
CDR3 DNA: TGTGCCAGCTCACCCTCGACTCCCCCTGAAAAACTGTTTTTT
CDR3 protein: CASSPSTPPEKLFF

D gene: -
J gene: TRBJ2-7
V gene: TRBV7-2
clone size: -
CDR3 DNA: TGTGCCAGCAGCTTAGTGGGCAGGGACGAGCAGTACTTC
CDR3 protein: CASSLVGRDEQYF

D gene: TRBD1
J gene: TRBJ2-7
V gene: TRBV7-8
clone size: -
CDR3 DNA: TGTGCCAGCAGCCCACAGGGGGGCTACGAGCAGTACTTC
CDR3 protein: CASSPQGGYEQYF

D gene: -
J gene: TRBJ2-7
V gene: TRBV25-1
clone size: -
CDR3 DNA: TGTGCCAGCAGACAGGATAGCTCCTACGAGCAGTACTTC
CDR3 protein: CASRQDSSYEQYF

D gene: -
J gene: TRBJ2-7
V gene: TRBV27
clone size: -
CDR3 DNA: TGTGCCAGCAGACCACTAATAACTCCCTACGAGCAGTACTTC
CDR3 protein: CASRPLITPYEQYF

D gene: TRBD1
J gene: TRBJ1-2
V gene: TRBV4-3
clone size: once
CDR3 DNA: TGCGCCAGCAGACCAGGACCTCACCGGGACAGGGGCGGTGGCTACACCTTC
CDR3 protein: CASRPGPHRDRGGGYTF

D gene: TRBD2
J gene: TRBJ2-5
V gene: TRBV4-2
clone size: -
CDR3 DNA: TGTGCCAGCAGGAAGACTAGCTCTGAGACCCAGTACTTC
CDR3 protein: CASRKTSSETQYF

D gene: -
J gene: TRBJ1-2
V gene: TRBV6-5
clone size: -
CDR3 DNA: TGTGCCAGCAGTTCGTGTTATGGCTACACCTTC
CDR3 protein: CASSSCYGYTF

D gene: TRBD1
J gene: TRBJ2-1
V gene: TRBV5-1
clone size: -
CDR3 DNA: TGCGCCAGCAGCTCGGGACAGGGTGGCGATGAGCAGTTCTTC
CDR3 protein: CASSSGQGGDEQFF

D gene: TRBD1
J gene: TRBJ1-5
V gene: TRBV30
clone size: -
CDR3 DNA: TGTGCCTGGGGAAGGGGACAGGGAATTTATCAGCCCCAGCATTTT
CDR3 protein: CAWGRGQGIYQPQHF

D gene: TRBD1
J gene: TRBJ2-2
V gene: TRBV6-4
clone size: -
CDR3 DNA: TGTGCCAGCAGTGACGGACAGGGTGGCGGGGAGCTGTTTTTT
CDR3 protein: CASSDGQGGGELFF

D gene: TRBD2
J gene: TRBJ2-1
V gene: TRBV5-1
clone size: -
CDR3 DNA: TGCGCCAGCAGGCCTCGACTAGCGGGGGTCAATGAGCAGTTCTTC
CDR3 protein: CASRPRLAGVNEQFF

D gene: -
J gene: TRBJ1-2
V gene: TRBV28
clone size: -
CDR3 DNA: TGTGCCAGCAGCGACAGTACTAACTATGGCTACACCTTC
CDR3 protein: CASSDSTNYGYTF

D gene: -
J gene: TRBJ2-7
V gene: TRBV7-3
clone size: -
CDR3 DNA: TGTGCCAGCAGCTTACAGGGGCGATCGGGCGAGCAGTACTTC
CDR3 protein: CASSLQGRSGEQYF

D gene: TRBD1
J gene: TRBJ1-1
V gene: TRBV2
clone size: -
CDR3 DNA: TGTGCCAAAGAATTCAGGGGGCCTGAAGCTTTCTTT
CDR3 protein: CAKEFRGPEAFF

D gene: -
J gene: TRBJ1-2
V gene: TRBV6-6
clone size: -
CDR3 DNA: TGTGCCAGCAGGCCCTGGAGAACGGGGGGCTACACCTTC
CDR3 protein: CASRPWRTGGYTF

D gene: TRBD2
J gene: TRBJ2-1
V gene: TRBV4-1
clone size: -
CDR3 DNA: TGCGCCAGCGCGAAGAGCGGGGGGGATGAGCAGTTCTTC
CDR3 protein: CASAKSGGDEQFF

D gene: TRBD2
J gene: TRBJ2-3
V gene: TRBV29-1
clone size: -
CDR3 DNA: TGCAGCGTGCCGGGACTAGCGGGAGGGCTTGCAGATACGCAGTATTTT
CDR3 protein: CSVPGLAGGLADTQYF

D gene: -
J gene: TRBJ1-1
V gene: TRBV28
clone size: -
CDR3 DNA: TGTGCCAGCAGTTTATCAGGGGCTAGGACTGAAGCTTTCTTT
CDR3 protein: CASSLSGARTEAFF

D gene: TRBD2
J gene: TRBJ2-3
V gene: TRBV4-2
clone size: -
CDR3 DNA: TGTGCCAGCAGCCAAGATGGGGCGGGAGGGGCAGATACGCAGTATTTT
CDR3 protein: CASSQDGAGGADTQYF

D gene: -
J gene: TRBJ2-7
V gene: TRBV11-1
clone size: -
CDR3 DNA: TGTGCCAGCAATCAGGGTGGACCCTACGAGCAGTACTTC
CDR3 protein: CASNQGGPYEQYF

D gene: -
J gene: TRBJ1-1
V gene: TRBV9
clone size: -
CDR3 DNA: TGTGCCAGCACCCTAGGTGGGGGGGGGAACACTGAAGCTTTCTTT
CDR3 protein: CASTLGGGGNTEAFF

D gene: -
J gene: TRBJ2-3
V gene: TRBV28
clone size: -
CDR3 DNA: TGTGCCAGCAGTTTCAGGGGACCGACCGGAGATACGCAGTATTTT
CDR3 protein: CASSFRGPTGDTQYF

D gene: TRBD2
J gene: TRBJ2-5
V gene: TRBV5-4
clone size: -
CDR3 DNA: TGTGCCAGCAGCTTGGCCCCGGGACTAGGGTACCAAGAGACCCAGTACTTC
CDR3 protein: CASSLAPGLGYQETQYF

D gene: -
J gene: TRBJ2-6
V gene: TRBV6-6
clone size: -
CDR3 DNA: TGTGCCAGCAGCACCCAGGGGTCTGGGGCCAACGTCCTGACTTTC
CDR3 protein: CASSTQGSGANVLTF

D gene: -
J gene: TRBJ1-2
V gene: TRBV11-1
clone size: -
CDR3 DNA: TGTGCCAGCAGCTTATCGGGACATCTTAACTATGGCTACACCTTC
CDR3 protein: CASSLSGHLNYGYTF

D gene: -
J gene: TRBJ2-5
V gene: TRBV29-1
clone size: -
CDR3 DNA: TGCAGCGGCGGACAGCAAGAGACCCAGTACTTC
CDR3 protein: CSGGQQETQYF

D gene: -
J gene: TRBJ2-3
V gene: TRBV9
clone size: -
CDR3 DNA: TGTGCCAGCACTGAGCGGAACACAGATACGCAGTATTTT
CDR3 protein: CASTERNTDTQYF

D gene: TRBD2
J gene: TRBJ2-1
V gene: TRBV5-1
clone size: -
CDR3 DNA: TGCGCCAGCAGCTTGGAAGGACTAGCGGGTGGGTCGGCTGAGCAGTTCTTC
CDR3 protein: CASSLEGLAGGSAEQFF